This TCR beta chain was observed in a study of blood T cells in healthy people across ages. In germline, CDR1 is SNHLY, CDR2 FYNNEI. V was pared by 3 bases and J by 1 base, with 6 bases between. The CDR3 consists of 13 residues. Study conclusions and caveats: Donor CMV infection status was unknown, possibly confounding age-related changes in expanded clonotypes.

Next came a second PCR, run for about 6 to 11 cycles, which used a sample-barcoded 5' primer along with a J-beta primer mix. The template-switch adaptor, which had 12 random nucleotides, put a tag on each cDNA molecule. TCRdb recomputed calls from the 5' RACE reads with MiXCR, one row per CDR3 protein. The sample consists of about 1.5 million distinct CDR3 sequences, around 40% of them appearing once. This clonotype was seen a few times. What it binds is unknown. V and J are TRBV2 and TRBJ1-2; D call uncertain. The TCR originated in a woman younger than 35 in good health. The sequenced sample consisted of blood. The CDR3 DNA is TGTGCCAGCAGTGAGAGGAGTAACTATGGCTACACCTTC. It codes for CASSERSNYGYTF.